The present TCR beta chain was sequenced within a study of blood T cell repertoires in COVID-19. Background on the study: Samples came from the United States, Italy and Spain, spanning acute and convalescent COVID-19. From T cells, B-cell-depleted T cells, or PBMCs came the material, which was cDNA or gDNA.

In the original workflow: Researchers report that nucleated cell counts were estimated from reference gene primer amplification. The method was immunoSEQ multiplex PCR; TCRdb's version includes in-frame clones alone and lacks a portion of them. From that table come the V and J calls and clone size; the DNA was used to work out D and trimming. This table has fewer than 300,000 clones, around 86% appearing once. Trimming shortened V by 8 bases and J by 2 bases, and 10 bases separated the two germline ends. Germline assignment: CDR1 MNHEY and CDR2 SVGAGI. The CDR3 contains 13 residues. This TCR came from a human donor in a cohort sampled during active COVID-19. Sequencing was performed on peripheral blood. The chain is built from TRBV6-5 and TRBJ1-3, with D perhaps TRBD1 (5 bases). CDR3 sequence reads: CASCRDPGNTIYF. The CDR3 nucleotides read TGTGCCAGCTGCAGGGATCCTGGAAACACCATATATTTT.